The rows below give T cell receptor beta chains drawn from one sample of a study of PD-1 blockade in classical Hodgkin lymphoma. The protocol was immunoSEQ multiplex PCR, while the TCRdb copy is restricted to in-frame clones and leaves out a portion. The repertoire consists of about 41,000 clones, with approximately 67% occurring once and the leading ten covering around 2.4%. The starting material was peripheral blood mononuclear cells (PBMCs), obtained before the fourth cycle of nivolumab. The receptor source for this set is a human donor with classical Hodgkin lymphoma. CDR3s include the opening cysteine and the closing phenylalanine or tryptophan. D genes are given only for firm matches. Size tells how often a clone was seen (once, few, many) or the class of an expanded clone, and some rows leave it out.

J gene: TRBJ1-6
clone size: -
D gene: -
V gene: TRBV19
CDR3 protein: CASSIGHTNSPLHF
CDR3 DNA: TGTGCCAGTAGTATAGGGCACACTAATTCACCCCTCCACTTT

J gene: TRBJ2-5
clone size: -
D gene: -
V gene: TRBV9
CDR3 protein: CASSVAPLSGFQETQYF
CDR3 DNA: TGTGCCAGCAGCGTAGCACCTCTTAGCGGTTTCCAAGAGACCCAGTACTTC

J gene: TRBJ2-7
clone size: -
D gene: -
V gene: TRBV27
CDR3 protein: CASSLYGNEQYF
CDR3 DNA: TGTGCCAGCAGTTTATATGGGAACGAGCAGTACTTC

J gene: TRBJ1-1
clone size: -
D gene: -
V gene: TRBV28
CDR3 protein: CASRPPEGKNTEAFF
CDR3 DNA: TGTGCCAGCAGGCCCCCAGAAGGTAAGAACACTGAAGCTTTCTTT

J gene: TRBJ2-7
clone size: -
D gene: TRBD1
V gene: TRBV4-1
CDR3 protein: CASSQDRGSGQAYEQYF
CDR3 DNA: TGCGCCAGCAGCCAAGATAGGGGATCGGGACAGGCCTACGAGCAGTACTTC

J gene: TRBJ2-6
clone size: -
D gene: -
V gene: TRBV7-8
CDR3 protein: CASSRTSGANVLTF
CDR3 DNA: TGTGCCAGCAGCCGGACCTCTGGGGCCAACGTCCTGACTTTC

J gene: TRBJ2-5
clone size: few
D gene: -
V gene: TRBV9
CDR3 protein: CASSEDREGETQYF
CDR3 DNA: TGTGCCAGCAGCGAGGACAGGGAGGGAGAGACCCAGTACTTC

J gene: TRBJ2-1
clone size: -
D gene: TRBD1
V gene: TRBV15
CDR3 protein: CATSRDRDSFYNEQFF
CDR3 DNA: TGTGCCACCAGCAGAGACCGGGACAGCTTCTACAATGAGCAGTTCTTC

J gene: TRBJ2-7
clone size: -
D gene: -
V gene: TRBV27
CDR3 protein: CASSFGDYYEQYF
CDR3 DNA: TGTGCCAGCAGTTTCGGGGATTACTACGAGCAGTACTTC

J gene: TRBJ1-4
clone size: -
D gene: -
V gene: TRBV30
CDR3 protein: CAWSVDEKLFF
CDR3 DNA: TGTGCCTGGTCTGTGGATGAAAAACTGTTTTTT

J gene: TRBJ2-2
clone size: once
D gene: -
V gene: TRBV19
CDR3 protein: CASSVAGLGTGELFF
CDR3 DNA: TGTGCCAGTAGTGTCGCGGGGCTCGGCACCGGGGAGCTGTTTTTT

J gene: TRBJ2-5
clone size: -
D gene: -
V gene: TRBV11-3
CDR3 protein: CASSDGPQETQYF
CDR3 DNA: TGTGCCAGCAGCGACGGACCTCAAGAGACCCAGTACTTC

J gene: TRBJ2-1
clone size: -
D gene: -
V gene: TRBV7-9
CDR3 protein: CASSLVMAGEEFF
CDR3 DNA: TGTGCCAGCAGCTTAGTTATGGCAGGTGAGGAGTTCTTC

J gene: TRBJ2-7
clone size: once
D gene: -
V gene: TRBV7-6
CDR3 protein: CASSVRGLSYEQYF
CDR3 DNA: TGTGCCAGCAGCGTCCGCGGATTGAGCTACGAGCAGTACTTC

J gene: TRBJ1-2
clone size: -
D gene: TRBD1
V gene: TRBV19
CDR3 protein: CASSMDRLGYTF
CDR3 DNA: TGTGCCAGTAGTATGGACAGGCTCGGCTACACCTTC

J gene: TRBJ2-7
clone size: -
D gene: -
V gene: TRBV11-2
CDR3 protein: CASSLDFSYSYEQYF
CDR3 DNA: TGTGCCAGCAGCTTAGATTTCAGTTACTCCTACGAGCAGTACTTC

J gene: TRBJ1-1
clone size: few
D gene: -
V gene: TRBV4-1
CDR3 protein: CASSQIGTEAFF
CDR3 DNA: TGCGCCAGCAGCCAAATAGGCACTGAAGCTTTCTTT

J gene: TRBJ1-2
clone size: medium-sized
D gene: TRBD1
V gene: TRBV28
CDR3 protein: CASSASRGRGYTF
CDR3 DNA: TGTGCCAGCAGTGCGTCCAGGGGGCGAGGCTACACCTTC

J gene: TRBJ2-1
clone size: once
D gene: -
V gene: TRBV7-8
CDR3 protein: CASSLFGGGSYNEQFF
CDR3 DNA: TGTGCCAGCAGCTTATTTGGAGGGGGCTCCTACAATGAGCAGTTCTTC

J gene: TRBJ1-1
clone size: -
D gene: -
V gene: TRBV4-3
CDR3 protein: CASSLDVGSKNTEAFF
CDR3 DNA: TGCGCCAGCAGCCTAGATGTGGGCAGCAAGAACACTGAAGCTTTCTTT

J gene: TRBJ1-4
clone size: -
D gene: -
V gene: TRBV2
CDR3 protein: CASSEMQATNEKLFF
CDR3 DNA: TGTGCCAGCAGTGAAATGCAGGCAACTAATGAAAAACTGTTTTTT

J gene: TRBJ1-1
clone size: -
D gene: -
V gene: TRBV4-3
CDR3 protein: CASSQGVGGTNTEAFF
CDR3 DNA: TGCGCCAGCAGCCAGGGTGTAGGAGGGACGAACACTGAAGCTTTCTTT

J gene: TRBJ1-1
clone size: -
D gene: -
V gene: TRBV2
CDR3 protein: CASRTGNTEAFF
CDR3 DNA: TGTGCCAGCCGGACGGGTAACACTGAAGCTTTCTTT

J gene: TRBJ1-1
clone size: -
D gene: -
V gene: TRBV7-9
CDR3 protein: CASSQNMGITEAFF
CDR3 DNA: TGTGCCAGCAGCCAAAACATGGGGATCACTGAAGCTTTCTTT

J gene: TRBJ1-5
clone size: -
D gene: TRBD1
V gene: TRBV7-8
CDR3 protein: CASSLGTGFSGNQPQHF
CDR3 DNA: TGTGCCAGCAGCTTAGGGACAGGGTTCTCGGGCAATCAGCCCCAGCATTTT

J gene: TRBJ1-2
clone size: -
D gene: -
V gene: TRBV6-5
CDR3 protein: CASSRRENYGYTF
CDR3 DNA: TGTGCCAGCAGCCGCAGGGAGAACTATGGCTACACCTTC

J gene: TRBJ2-1
clone size: -
D gene: -
V gene: TRBV7-8
CDR3 protein: CASSLWGMDNEQFF
CDR3 DNA: TGTGCCAGCAGCTTATGGGGTATGGACAATGAGCAGTTCTTC

J gene: TRBJ2-1
clone size: -
D gene: TRBD2
V gene: TRBV7-9
CDR3 protein: CASSPPGTSGASSYNEQFF
CDR3 DNA: TGTGCCAGCAGCCCCCCCGGGACTAGCGGGGCCAGCTCCTACAATGAGCAGTTCTTC

J gene: TRBJ2-7
clone size: few
D gene: -
V gene: TRBV14
CDR3 protein: CASSQDYGRSGQYF
CDR3 DNA: TGTGCCAGCAGCCAAGATTATGGCAGGAGCGGGCAGTACTTC

J gene: TRBJ2-1
clone size: -
D gene: TRBD1
V gene: TRBV4-2
CDR3 protein: CASSQADRERNEQFF
CDR3 DNA: TGTGCCAGCAGCCAAGCGGACAGGGAACGTAATGAGCAGTTCTTC

J gene: TRBJ1-1
clone size: few
D gene: -
V gene: TRBV5-6
CDR3 protein: CASSLGGYRVEAFF
CDR3 DNA: TGTGCCAGCAGCTTGGGCGGGTACAGGGTTGAAGCTTTCTTT

J gene: TRBJ2-3
clone size: -
D gene: TRBD1
V gene: TRBV7-2
CDR3 protein: CASSLAYASGGADTQYF
CDR3 DNA: TGTGCCAGCAGCTTAGCCTACGCGTCAGGGGGCGCAGATACGCAGTATTTT

J gene: TRBJ2-1
clone size: few
D gene: -
V gene: TRBV7-9
CDR3 protein: CASTTSSYNEQFF
CDR3 DNA: TGTGCCAGCACTACAAGCTCCTACAATGAGCAGTTCTTC

J gene: TRBJ2-7
clone size: medium-sized
D gene: -
V gene: TRBV6-1
CDR3 protein: CASSESSYEQYF
CDR3 DNA: TGTGCCAGCAGTGAATCGTCCTACGAGCAGTACTTC

J gene: TRBJ2-5
clone size: -
D gene: -
V gene: TRBV27
CDR3 protein: CASSLDLDQETQYF
CDR3 DNA: TGTGCCAGCAGTCTCGACTTGGACCAAGAGACCCAGTACTTC

J gene: TRBJ1-2
clone size: -
D gene: -
V gene: TRBV30
CDR3 protein: CAWSVLTGCLF
CDR3 DNA: TGTGCCTGGAGTGTATTGACAGGCTGCCTCTTC

J gene: TRBJ2-7
clone size: -
D gene: TRBD2
V gene: TRBV4-3
CDR3 protein: CASSPQRGGQDEQYF
CDR3 DNA: TGCGCCAGCAGCCCCCAGCGGGGGGGGCAGGACGAGCAGTACTTC

J gene: TRBJ1-2
clone size: -
D gene: TRBD1
V gene: TRBV6-1
CDR3 protein: CASSEGQGVGGYTF
CDR3 DNA: TGTGCCAGCAGCGAGGGACAGGGGGTCGGTGGCTACACCTTC

J gene: TRBJ1-2
clone size: -
D gene: -
V gene: TRBV30
CDR3 protein: CAWSRGVWGYGYTF
CDR3 DNA: TGTGCCTGGAGTCGGGGGGTTTGGGGCTATGGCTACACCTTC

J gene: TRBJ2-3
clone size: once
D gene: -
V gene: TRBV10-3
CDR3 protein: CAISERRTRTDTQYF
CDR3 DNA: TGTGCCATCAGTGAGAGAAGGACACGCACAGATACGCAGTATTTT

J gene: TRBJ2-5
clone size: -
D gene: TRBD1
V gene: TRBV4-3
CDR3 protein: CASSQDWDSEQETQYF
CDR3 DNA: TGCGCCAGCAGCCAGGACTGGGACAGTGAACAAGAGACCCAGTACTTC

J gene: TRBJ1-5
clone size: few
D gene: TRBD1
V gene: TRBV27
CDR3 protein: CASGSLDREPQHF
CDR3 DNA: TGTGCCAGCGGATCCCTCGACAGGGAGCCCCAGCATTTT

J gene: TRBJ2-4
clone size: -
D gene: -
V gene: TRBV7-6
CDR3 protein: CASSPPGDDIQYF
CDR3 DNA: TGTGCCAGCAGCCCTCCGGGTGACGACATTCAGTACTTC

J gene: TRBJ1-1
clone size: few
D gene: -
V gene: TRBV6-5
CDR3 protein: CASSYRGGEAFF
CDR3 DNA: TGTGCCAGCAGTTACCGAGGAGGTGAAGCTTTCTTT